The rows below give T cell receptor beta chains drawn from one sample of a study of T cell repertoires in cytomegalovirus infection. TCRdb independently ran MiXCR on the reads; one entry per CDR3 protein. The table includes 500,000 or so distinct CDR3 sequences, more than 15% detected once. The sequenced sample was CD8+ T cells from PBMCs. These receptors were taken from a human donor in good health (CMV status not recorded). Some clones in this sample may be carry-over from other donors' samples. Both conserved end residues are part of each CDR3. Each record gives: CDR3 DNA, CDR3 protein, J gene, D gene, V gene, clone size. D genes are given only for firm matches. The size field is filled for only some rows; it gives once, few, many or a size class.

DNA: TGTGCCATCAACGTTCGGGACAGGGGCCAAGAGACCCAGTACTTC
CDR3: CAINVRDRGQETQYF
J: TRBJ2-5
D: TRBD1
V: TRBV10-3
size: few

DNA: TGTGCCAGCAGTGAAGAAGTCGGACAGGGGGCTTACGAGCAGTACTTC
CDR3: CASSEEVGQGAYEQYF
J: TRBJ2-7
D: TRBD1
V: TRBV6-1
size: few

DNA: TGTGCTAGCAGCTTAGGGGCAAGACAAGAGACCCAGTACTTC
CDR3: CASSLGARQETQYF
J: TRBJ2-5
D: NA
V: TRBV7-7
size: many

DNA: TGTGCCAGCTGGGGGGTAACTGAAGCTTTCTTT
CDR3: CASWGVTEAFF
J: TRBJ1-1
D: NA
V: TRBV6-6
size: few

DNA: TGTGCCAGCAGGGGGACAGGGAACCATCAGCCCCAGCATTTT
CDR3: CASRGTGNHQPQHF
J: TRBJ1-5
D: TRBD1
V: TRBV28
size: few

DNA: TGCAGTGCTAGAGAGAAAGGGGGAGAGACCCAGTACTTC
CDR3: CSAREKGGETQYF
J: TRBJ2-5
D: NA
V: TRBV20-1
size: NA

DNA: TGTGCCAGCAGCGACCCGGACAGAACCCAGTACTTC
CDR3: CASSDPDRTQYF
J: TRBJ2-5
D: NA
V: TRBV9
size: NA

DNA: TGTGCCAGCAGGGAACTAGCGGGGGATCAAGAGACCCAGTACTTC
CDR3: CASRELAGDQETQYF
J: TRBJ2-5
D: TRBD2
V: TRBV6-5
size: many

DNA: TGTGCCACCAGCAGAGATCGGGGGGGAGCCGGGGAGCTGTTTTTT
CDR3: CATSRDRGGAGELFF
J: TRBJ2-2
D: TRBD2
V: TRBV15
size: NA

DNA: TGTGCCACTCAAGACAGGGGGTGGGCAGATACGCAGTATTTT
CDR3: CATQDRGWADTQYF
J: TRBJ2-3
D: TRBD1
V: TRBV24-1
size: few

DNA: TGCGCCAGCAGCCAGGAGGGACAGGGAGGGACTGAAGCTTTCTTT
CDR3: CASSQEGQGGTEAFF
J: TRBJ1-1
D: TRBD1
V: TRBV4-1
size: many

DNA: TGTGCCAGCACCGCTAAACAGGAAGCCTATGGCTACACCTTC
CDR3: CASTAKQEAYGYTF
J: TRBJ1-2
D: NA
V: TRBV7-9
size: NA

DNA: TGTGCCACGGGGGAGGGGGCAGGGACCGGGGAGCTGTTTTTT
CDR3: CATGEGAGTGELFF
J: TRBJ2-2
D: NA
V: TRBV9
size: few

DNA: TGTGCCAGCAGCGATTCCGGGGGCGGGGGGCCCCTTGGGCAGTACTTC
CDR3: CASSDSGGGGPLGQYF
J: TRBJ2-7
D: TRBD2
V: TRBV7-9
size: few

DNA: TGTGCCAGCACCGGGACAGGGGGCCCCATCTCGGACACTGAAGCTTTCTTT
CDR3: CASTGTGGPISDTEAFF
J: TRBJ1-1
D: TRBD1
V: TRBV7-9
size: many

DNA: TGTGCCAGCAGTGAAGAGGCCGGGGGTGTGTTAGATGGCTACACCTTC
CDR3: CASSEEAGGVLDGYTF
J: TRBJ1-2
D: NA
V: TRBV2
size: NA

DNA: TGTGCCTGGAACATACTAGGGAACACAGATACGCAGTATTTT
CDR3: CAWNILGNTDTQYF
J: TRBJ2-3
D: NA
V: TRBV30
size: NA

DNA: TGCAGTGCTAGAGATCTGCGTCAATCGGGGAATTCACCCCTCCACTTT
CDR3: CSARDLRQSGNSPLHF
J: TRBJ1-6
D: NA
V: TRBV20-1
size: few

DNA: TGTGCCAGCACCAGGGCCCCTGAGACAGATACGCAGTATTTT
CDR3: CASTRAPETDTQYF
J: TRBJ2-3
D: NA
V: TRBV28
size: many

DNA: TGTGCCAGCAGTTTTTGGTCCCGGTACAATGAGCAGTTCTTC
CDR3: CASSFWSRYNEQFF
J: TRBJ2-1
D: NA
V: TRBV28
size: few

DNA: TGTGCCAGCTTGGGACAGGGGGCTCGAAGTGGTGAAAAACTGTTTTTT
CDR3: CASLGQGARSGEKLFF
J: TRBJ1-4
D: TRBD1
V: TRBV7-9
size: many

DNA: TGTGCCAGCAGTTACTCGCGGGAGAACACTGAAGCTTTCTTT
CDR3: CASSYSRENTEAFF
J: TRBJ1-1
D: NA
V: TRBV6-5
size: few

DNA: TGTGCCAGCAGCGCCCGGACAGGGGAAAAACTGTTTTTT
CDR3: CASSARTGEKLFF
J: TRBJ1-4
D: TRBD1
V: TRBV7-6
size: NA

DNA: TGTGCCATCAGTTCACCCGGCCCCGGGGAGCTGTTTTTT
CDR3: CAISSPGPGELFF
J: TRBJ2-2
D: NA
V: TRBV10-3
size: few

DNA: TGTGCCAGCAGAGCAGAAGGGGACCCTAGCTCCTACGAGCAGTACTTC
CDR3: CASRAEGDPSSYEQYF
J: TRBJ2-7
D: NA
V: TRBV28
size: many

DNA: TGTGCCAGCAGCGTAGTGGGAGACTCTAACTATGGCTACACCTTC
CDR3: CASSVVGDSNYGYTF
J: TRBJ1-2
D: NA
V: TRBV9
size: many

DNA: TGTGCCAGTTCTGATAAGTGGGGCAGCCTGAACACTGAAGCTTTCTTT
CDR3: CASSDKWGSLNTEAFF
J: TRBJ1-1
D: NA
V: TRBV19
size: NA

DNA: TGTGCCAGCAGCTTAGTTGGCGGACGGACCGGGGAGCTGTTTTTT
CDR3: CASSLVGGRTGELFF
J: TRBJ2-2
D: NA
V: TRBV7-9
size: many

DNA: TGCGCCAGCAGCCACGGACTAGCGGGGGGGAGGGGGCAAGAGACCCAGTACTTC
CDR3: CASSHGLAGGRGQETQYF
J: TRBJ2-5
D: TRBD2
V: TRBV4-1
size: NA

DNA: TGTGCCAGCAGCCAAGAGGGGACAGGGATTACTCTAGCCAAAAACATTCAGTACTTC
CDR3: CASSQEGTGITLAKNIQYF
J: TRBJ2-4
D: TRBD1
V: TRBV4-2
size: NA

DNA: TGCGCCAGCAGCTTCAGGGGCGGCGATCTTAATGAAAAACTGTTTTTT
CDR3: CASSFRGGDLNEKLFF
J: TRBJ1-4
D: NA
V: TRBV5-1
size: NA

DNA: TGTGCCAGCAGCTTAAACGGGGGGCTTTGGACCGGGGAGCTGTTTTTT
CDR3: CASSLNGGLWTGELFF
J: TRBJ2-2
D: NA
V: TRBV7-3
size: many

DNA: TGTGCCAGCAGTGAATCAGGGGGCACGAACAATGAGCAGTTCTTC
CDR3: CASSESGGTNNEQFF
J: TRBJ2-1
D: TRBD1
V: TRBV2
size: NA

DNA: TGCAGTGCTAGAGATCCCGGACTAGCGGGAGTAGAGACCCAGTACTTC
CDR3: CSARDPGLAGVETQYF
J: TRBJ2-5
D: TRBD2
V: TRBV20-1
size: NA

DNA: TGTGCCATAAGGACAGGAGCGGGCACTGAAGCTTTCTTT
CDR3: CAIRTGAGTEAFF
J: TRBJ1-1
D: TRBD1
V: TRBV10-3
size: few

DNA: TGTGCCAGCAGAATGAAGCGGGAGCCCTACGAGCAGTACTTC
CDR3: CASRMKREPYEQYF
J: TRBJ2-7
D: TRBD2
V: TRBV2
size: once

DNA: TGTGCCAGCAGCGGGATTCGGGACAGGGGGAACTATGGCTACACCTTC
CDR3: CASSGIRDRGNYGYTF
J: TRBJ1-2
D: TRBD1
V: TRBV7-4
size: NA

DNA: TGTGCCAGCCGCCCGTGGGGGACAGGGGGTACAGATACGCAGTATTTT
CDR3: CASRPWGTGGTDTQYF
J: TRBJ2-3
D: TRBD1
V: TRBV27
size: many

DNA: TGTGCCAGCAGCTTAAGCCCGAAAAACACTGAAGCTTTCTTT
CDR3: CASSLSPKNTEAFF
J: TRBJ1-1
D: NA
V: TRBV13
size: few

DNA: TGTGCCAGCAGCTTATCGGGGGGCGGAGAGCAGTTCTTC
CDR3: CASSLSGGGEQFF
J: TRBJ2-1
D: NA
V: TRBV7-8
size: many

DNA: TGCAGCGTTGTGGGACTAGCGGGATCCTCATCCTCCTACAATGAGCAGTTCTTC
CDR3: CSVVGLAGSSSSYNEQFF
J: TRBJ2-1
D: TRBD2
V: TRBV29-1
size: many

DNA: TGTGCCAGCAGTTTCTTAGCGTACCGCTACAATGAGCAGTTCTTC
CDR3: CASSFLAYRYNEQFF
J: TRBJ2-1
D: NA
V: TRBV27
size: few

DNA: TGTGCCAGCAGCCCATGGGGGACAGGGCCCTCTGGGGCCAACGTCCTGACTTTC
CDR3: CASSPWGTGPSGANVLTF
J: TRBJ2-6
D: TRBD1
V: TRBV7-2
size: many

DNA: TGTGCCAGCAGCTCCGAGTTATTTGGGGAGCTGAATAGCAATCAGCCCCAGCATTTT
CDR3: CASSSELFGELNSNQPQHF
J: TRBJ1-5
D: NA
V: TRBV7-9
size: few

DNA: TGTGCCAGCAGCATTGGAAATTACTACGAGCAGTACTTC
CDR3: CASSIGNYYEQYF
J: TRBJ2-7
D: NA
V: TRBV5-6
size: NA

DNA: TGTGCCAGCAGTGAAGTACTGGTTAGGACAGGGGGCTTCGAGCAGTACTTC
CDR3: CASSEVLVRTGGFEQYF
J: TRBJ2-7
D: TRBD1
V: TRBV6-1
size: many

DNA: TGTGCCAGCAGCCCCGGGACTAGCCTATTCAATGAGCAGTTCTTC
CDR3: CASSPGTSLFNEQFF
J: TRBJ2-1
D: TRBD2
V: TRBV7-8
size: many

DNA: TGTGCCAGCAGCGTGGGGACAGGGACAGATACGCAGTATTTT
CDR3: CASSVGTGTDTQYF
J: TRBJ2-3
D: TRBD1
V: TRBV9
size: few

DNA: TGTGCCAGCAGTTTTCCTGGTGACGGCTATGGCTACACCTTC
CDR3: CASSFPGDGYGYTF
J: TRBJ1-2
D: NA
V: TRBV28
size: few

DNA: TGTGCCGCGGGACTAGCGGGGGGGAATGAGCAGTTCTTC
CDR3: CAAGLAGGNEQFF
J: TRBJ2-1
D: TRBD2
V: TRBV6-6
size: many

DNA: TGTGCCTGGAGTGTTCAGAATCAGCCCCAGCATTTT
CDR3: CAWSVQNQPQHF
J: TRBJ1-5
D: NA
V: TRBV30
size: few